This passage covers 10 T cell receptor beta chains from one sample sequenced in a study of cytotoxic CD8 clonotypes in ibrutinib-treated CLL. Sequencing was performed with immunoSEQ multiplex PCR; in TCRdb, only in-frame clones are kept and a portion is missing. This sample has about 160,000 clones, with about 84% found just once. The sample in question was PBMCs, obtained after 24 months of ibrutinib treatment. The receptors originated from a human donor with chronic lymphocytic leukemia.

CDR3 sequence reads: CASSPNLKETQYF. The CDR3 DNA sequence: TGTGCCAGCTCACCTAATCTAAAAGAGACCCAGTACTTC. This chain links TRBV18 with TRBJ2-5; no clear D. Germline V gives CDR1 KGHSH, CDR2 LQKENI. The CDR3 spans 13 residues. The V gene lost 3 bases and the J gene lost 3 bases, with 8 bases spanning the gap. Supplemented by reference TRBV18 and TRBJ2-5, the full variable domain reads NAGVMQNPRHLVRRRGQEARLRCSPMKGHSHVYWYRQLPEEGLKFMVYLQKENIIDESGMPKERFSAEFPKEGPSILRIQQVVRGDSAAYFCASSPNLKETQYFGPGTRLLVL.

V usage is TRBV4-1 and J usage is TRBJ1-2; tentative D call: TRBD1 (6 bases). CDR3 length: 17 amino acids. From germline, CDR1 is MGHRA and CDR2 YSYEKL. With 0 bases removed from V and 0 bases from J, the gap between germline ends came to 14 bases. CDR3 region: CASSQDLGRGSNYGYTF. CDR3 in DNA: TGCGCCAGCAGCCAAGACCTGGGGAGGGGGTCTAACTATGGCTACACCTTC.

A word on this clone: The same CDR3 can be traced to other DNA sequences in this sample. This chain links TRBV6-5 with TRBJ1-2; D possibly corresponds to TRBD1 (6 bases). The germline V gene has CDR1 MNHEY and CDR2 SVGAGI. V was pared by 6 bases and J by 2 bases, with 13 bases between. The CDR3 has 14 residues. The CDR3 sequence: CASRPTGTNYGYTF. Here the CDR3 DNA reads TGTGCCAGCAGACCCACCGGGACAAACTATGGCTACACCTTC.

CDR3 in amino acids: CASSLTGRMNTEAFF. The CDR3 DNA reads as TGCGCCAGCAGCTTGACCGGCAGAATGAACACTGAAGCTTTCTTT. The rearrangement links TRBV5-1 to TRBJ1-1, with D uncertain. V was cut by 1 base and J by 0 bases, with 10 bases left in between. In germline, CDR1 is SGHRS, CDR2 YFSETQ. The CDR3 has 15 amino acids.

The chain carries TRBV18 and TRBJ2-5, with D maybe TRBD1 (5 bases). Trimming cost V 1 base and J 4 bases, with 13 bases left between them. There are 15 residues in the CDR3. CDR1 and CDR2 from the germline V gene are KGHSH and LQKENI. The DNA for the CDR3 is TGTGCCAGCTCACCACTTCTCTCAGGGTTAGAGACCCAGTACTTC. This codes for CASSPLLSGLETQYF.

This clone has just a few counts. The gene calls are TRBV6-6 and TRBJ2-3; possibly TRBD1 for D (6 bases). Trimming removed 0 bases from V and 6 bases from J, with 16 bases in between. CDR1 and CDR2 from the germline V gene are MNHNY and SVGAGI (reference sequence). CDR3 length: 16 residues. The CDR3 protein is CASSYSKGTLGDTQYF. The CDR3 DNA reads TGTGCCAGCAGTTACTCGAAAGGGACACTGGGGGATACGCAGTATTTT.

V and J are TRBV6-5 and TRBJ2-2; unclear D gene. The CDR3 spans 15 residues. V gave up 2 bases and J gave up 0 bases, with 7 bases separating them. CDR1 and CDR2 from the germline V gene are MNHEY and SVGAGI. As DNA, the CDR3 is TGTGCCAGCAGTTACGAAAGAGCGAACACCGGGGAGCTGTTTTTT. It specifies CASSYERANTGELFF.

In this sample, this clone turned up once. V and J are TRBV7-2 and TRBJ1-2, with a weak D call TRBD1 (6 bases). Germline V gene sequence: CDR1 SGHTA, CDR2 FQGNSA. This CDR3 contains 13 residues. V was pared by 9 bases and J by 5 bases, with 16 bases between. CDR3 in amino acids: CARGGQGQYGYTF. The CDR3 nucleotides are TGTGCCAGGGGGGGCCAGGGACAATATGGCTACACCTTC. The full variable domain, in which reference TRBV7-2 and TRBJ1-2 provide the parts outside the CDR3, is GAGVSQSPSNKVTEKGKDVELRCDPISGHTALYWYRQSLGQGLEFLIYFQGNSAPDKSGLPSDRFSAERTGGSVSTLTIQRTQQEDSAVYLCARGGQGQYGYTFGSGTRLTVV.

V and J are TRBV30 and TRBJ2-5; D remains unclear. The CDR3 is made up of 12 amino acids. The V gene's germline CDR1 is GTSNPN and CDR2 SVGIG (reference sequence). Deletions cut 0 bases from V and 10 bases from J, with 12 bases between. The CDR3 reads CAWSVTNKDQYF. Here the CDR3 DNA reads TGTGCCTGGAGTGTAACGAATAAGGACCAGTACTTC.

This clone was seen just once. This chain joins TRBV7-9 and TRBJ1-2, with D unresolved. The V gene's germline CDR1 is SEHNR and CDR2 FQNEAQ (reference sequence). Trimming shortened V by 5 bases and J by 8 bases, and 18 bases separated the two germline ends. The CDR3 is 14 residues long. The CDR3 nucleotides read TGTGCCAGCAGCGGCCTAGTAGATATGGGAGGCTACACCTTC. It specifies CASSGLVDMGGYTF.